These 2 T cell receptor beta chains share one sample of origin, sequenced in a study of T cell clonality in common variable immunodeficiency. No cognate antigen is known for these TCRs. Findings of the study overall: Common variable immunodeficiency TCR beta sequences reportedly had fewer deletions and N-nucleotide insertions.

Sequencing used immunoSEQ multiplex PCR; TCRdb keeps in-frame clones, though not all of them. The sample shows 23,000 or so clones, none of them appearing just once. Sample: peripheral blood mononuclear cells. Receptor source: a human donor with common variable immunodeficiency.

This clone came up a few times. Sequencing ends 3 residues short of the CDR3 end; the germline J gene provides the rest. The chain links TRBV5-1 to TRBJ2-2, with 7 bases identical to TRBD2. CDR3 length equals 13 residues. CDR1 is SGHRS and CDR2 is YFSETQ in the germline V gene. The V segment lost 4 bases and the J segment 7 bases; nucleotides outside the gene matches: 4. The CDR3 bases that were read are TGCGCCAGCAGCCCCAGGGAGGGCGGGGAG. It specifies CASSPREGGE. The CDR3, in full, reads CASSPREGGELFF. The full variable domain, with the rest looked up from reference TRBV5-1 and TRBJ2-2, is KAGVTQTPRYLIKTRGQQVTLSCSPISGHRSVSWYQQTPGQGLQFLFEYFSETQRNKGNFPGRFSGRQFSNSRSEMNVSTLELGDSALYLCASSPREGGELFFGEGSRLTVL.

The sample holds a few counts of this clone. The CDR3 end lies 3 residues beyond the end of the read and is filled in from the germline J gene. The V gene is TRBV19, the J gene TRBJ2-7, with 10 positions matching TRBD1. Losses at the gene ends were 5 bases for V and 6 bases for J; bases not matched to a gene: 10. The CDR3 runs to 15 residues. Germline lookup yields CDR1 LNHDA and CDR2 SQIVND (reference sequence). The CDR3 DNA, read in part, is TGTGCCAGTAGTGTCGAGGGGACAGGGGAGAGCGAG. Translated: CASSVEGTGESE. The whole CDR3 protein reads CASSVEGTGESEQYF.